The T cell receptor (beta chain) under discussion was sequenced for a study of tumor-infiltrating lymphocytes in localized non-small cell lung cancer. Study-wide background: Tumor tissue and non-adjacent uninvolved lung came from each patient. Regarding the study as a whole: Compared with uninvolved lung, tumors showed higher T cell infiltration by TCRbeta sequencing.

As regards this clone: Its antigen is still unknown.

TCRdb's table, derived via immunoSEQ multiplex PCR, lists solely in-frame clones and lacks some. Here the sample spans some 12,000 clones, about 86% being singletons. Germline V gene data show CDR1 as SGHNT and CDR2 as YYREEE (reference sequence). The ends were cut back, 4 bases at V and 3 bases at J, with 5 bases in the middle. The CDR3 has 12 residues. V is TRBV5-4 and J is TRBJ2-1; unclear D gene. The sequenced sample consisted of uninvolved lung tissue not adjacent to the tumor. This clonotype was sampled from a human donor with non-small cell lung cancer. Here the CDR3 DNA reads TGTGCCAGCAGCCCGGACTACAATGAGCAGTTCTTC. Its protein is CASSPDYNEQFF.